This T cell receptor (beta chain) was observed in a study of neurological immune-mediated disorders. The CDR3 is 14 residues long. Germline values: CDR1 LGHDT, CDR2 YNNKEL (reference sequence). The ends were cut back, 1 base at V and 8 bases at J, with 14 bases in the middle. TCRdb reanalysed the 5' RACE reads using MiXCR and keeps one entry per CDR3 protein. The data contain 70,000 to 90,000 distinct CDR3 sequences, 5% to 6% of them singletons. This receptor was identified in a woman under 40 with multiple sclerosis. J is TRBJ1-1 and V is TRBV3-1; D remains ambiguous. Source material: PBMCs. The CDR3 region has the DNA TGTGCCAGCAGCCAAGGACTGATTATAGACGAAGCTTTCTTT. Translation gives CASSQGLIIDEAFF.